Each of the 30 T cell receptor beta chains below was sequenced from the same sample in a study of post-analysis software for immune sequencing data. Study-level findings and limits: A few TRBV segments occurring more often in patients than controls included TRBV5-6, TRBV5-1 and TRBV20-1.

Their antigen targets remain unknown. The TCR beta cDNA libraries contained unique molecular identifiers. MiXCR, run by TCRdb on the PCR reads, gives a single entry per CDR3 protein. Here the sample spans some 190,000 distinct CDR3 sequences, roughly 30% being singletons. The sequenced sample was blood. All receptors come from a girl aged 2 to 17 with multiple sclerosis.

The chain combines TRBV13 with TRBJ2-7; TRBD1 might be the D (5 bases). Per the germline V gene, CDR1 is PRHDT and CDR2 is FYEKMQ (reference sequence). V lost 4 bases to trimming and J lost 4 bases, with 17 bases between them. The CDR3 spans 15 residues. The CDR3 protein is CASSSGQGSTYEQYF. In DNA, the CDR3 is TGTGCCAGCAGCTCTGGGCAGGGAAGCACGTACGAGCAGTACTTC.

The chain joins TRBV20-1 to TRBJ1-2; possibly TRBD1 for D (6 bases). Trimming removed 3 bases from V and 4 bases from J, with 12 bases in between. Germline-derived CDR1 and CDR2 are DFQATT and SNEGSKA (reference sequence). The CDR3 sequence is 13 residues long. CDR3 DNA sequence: TGCAGTGCTAGGGAACAGGGCGGCTATGGCTACACCTTC. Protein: CSAREQGGYGYTF.

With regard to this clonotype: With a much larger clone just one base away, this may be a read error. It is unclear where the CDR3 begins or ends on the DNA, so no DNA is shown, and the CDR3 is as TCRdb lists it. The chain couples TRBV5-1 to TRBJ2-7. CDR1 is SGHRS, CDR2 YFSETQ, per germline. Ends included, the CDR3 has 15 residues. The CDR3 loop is CASSSVAGGSYERYF.

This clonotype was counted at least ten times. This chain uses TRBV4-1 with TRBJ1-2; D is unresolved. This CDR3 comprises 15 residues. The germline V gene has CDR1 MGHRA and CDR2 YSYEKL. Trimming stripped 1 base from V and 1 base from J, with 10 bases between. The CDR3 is CASSQVRWDNYGYTF. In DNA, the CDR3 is TGCGCCAGCAGCCAAGTCAGGTGGGATAACTATGGCTACACCTTC.

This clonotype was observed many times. CDR3 protein: CSARDGYSNQPQHF. In DNA, the CDR3 is TGCAGTGCTAGGGACGGTTATAGCAATCAGCCCCAGCATTTT. The genes are TRBV20-1 and TRBJ1-5; D gene uncertain. Germline assignment: CDR1 DFQATT and CDR2 SNEGSKA (reference sequence). V dropped 3 bases and J dropped 0 bases, with 9 bases sitting between them. This CDR3 is built from 14 residues.

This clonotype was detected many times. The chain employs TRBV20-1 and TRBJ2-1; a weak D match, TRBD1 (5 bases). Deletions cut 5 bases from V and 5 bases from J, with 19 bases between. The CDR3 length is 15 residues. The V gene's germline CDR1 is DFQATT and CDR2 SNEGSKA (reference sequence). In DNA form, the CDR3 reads TGCAGTGCTTCCCCCTCTAGGGGCCTCCACAATGAGCAGTTCTTC. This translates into CSASPSRGLHNEQFF.

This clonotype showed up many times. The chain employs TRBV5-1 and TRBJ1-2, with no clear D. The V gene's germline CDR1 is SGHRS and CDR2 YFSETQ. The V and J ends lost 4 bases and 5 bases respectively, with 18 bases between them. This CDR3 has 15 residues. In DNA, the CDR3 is TGCGCCAGCAGCCCCACCGGGGTGGTCTCTTATGGCTACACCTTC. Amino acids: CASSPTGVVSYGYTF.

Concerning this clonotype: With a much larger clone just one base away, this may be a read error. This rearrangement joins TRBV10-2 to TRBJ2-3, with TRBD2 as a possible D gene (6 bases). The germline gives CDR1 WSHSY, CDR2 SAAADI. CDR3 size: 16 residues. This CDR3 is CASSDWAGKVADAQYF. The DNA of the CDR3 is TGCGCCAGCAGTGATTGGGCGGGGAAAGTCGCAGATGCGCAGTATTTT.

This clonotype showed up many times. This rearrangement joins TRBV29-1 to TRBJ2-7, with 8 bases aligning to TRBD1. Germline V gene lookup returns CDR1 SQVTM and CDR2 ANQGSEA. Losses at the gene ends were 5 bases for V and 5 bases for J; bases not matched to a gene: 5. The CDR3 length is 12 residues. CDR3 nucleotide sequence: TGCAGCGTTTCTCCAGGGGGCAACGAGCAGTACTTC. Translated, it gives CSVSPGGNEQYF.

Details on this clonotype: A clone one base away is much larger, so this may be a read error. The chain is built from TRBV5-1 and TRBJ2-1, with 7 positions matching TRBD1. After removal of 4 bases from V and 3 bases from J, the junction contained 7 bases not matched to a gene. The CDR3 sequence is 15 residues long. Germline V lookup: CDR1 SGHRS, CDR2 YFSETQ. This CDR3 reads CASSTGQTFYNEQFF. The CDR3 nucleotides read TGCGCCAGCAGCACGGGACAGACATTCTACAATGAGCAGTTCTTC.

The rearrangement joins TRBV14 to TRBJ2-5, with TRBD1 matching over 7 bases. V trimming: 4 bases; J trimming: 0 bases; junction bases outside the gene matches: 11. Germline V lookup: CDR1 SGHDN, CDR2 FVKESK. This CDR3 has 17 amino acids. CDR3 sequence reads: CASSPLPGQKNQETQYF. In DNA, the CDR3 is TGTGCCAGCAGCCCGCTCCCGGGACAGAAAAACCAAGAGACCCAGTACTTC.

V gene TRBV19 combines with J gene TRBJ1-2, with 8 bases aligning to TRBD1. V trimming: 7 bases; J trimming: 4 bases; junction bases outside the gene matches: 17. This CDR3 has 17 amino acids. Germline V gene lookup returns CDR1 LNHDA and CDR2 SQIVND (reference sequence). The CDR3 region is CASKSLRTGPTSYGYTF. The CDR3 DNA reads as TGTGCCAGTAAATCGCTGAGGACAGGGCCGACCAGCTATGGCTACACCTTC. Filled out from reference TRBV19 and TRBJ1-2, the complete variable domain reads DGGITQSPKYLFRKEGQNVTLSCEQNLNHDAMYWYRQDPGQGLRLIYYSQIVNDFQKGDIAEGYSVSREKKESFPLTVTSAQKNPTAFYLCASKSLRTGPTSYGYTFGSGTRLTVV.

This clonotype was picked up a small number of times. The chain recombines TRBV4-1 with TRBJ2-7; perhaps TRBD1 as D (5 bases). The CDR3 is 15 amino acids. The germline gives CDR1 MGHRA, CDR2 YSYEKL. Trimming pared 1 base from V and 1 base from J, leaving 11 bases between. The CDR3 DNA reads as TGCGCCAGCAGCCAAGTCTCAGGGTTTTCCTACGAGCAGTACTTC. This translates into CASSQVSGFSYEQYF.

For the CDR3, the DNA is TGCGCCAGCGGCCGGACTAGGGCCCCTTCCTACGAGCAGTACTTC. Translated: CASGRTRAPSYEQYF. The chain carries TRBV5-1 and TRBJ2-7; TRBD2 aligns across 7 bases. The V and J ends lost 7 bases and 1 base, in that order; junction bases with no gene match: 11. The CDR3 has 15 amino acids. Germline V gives CDR1 SGHRS, CDR2 YFSETQ.

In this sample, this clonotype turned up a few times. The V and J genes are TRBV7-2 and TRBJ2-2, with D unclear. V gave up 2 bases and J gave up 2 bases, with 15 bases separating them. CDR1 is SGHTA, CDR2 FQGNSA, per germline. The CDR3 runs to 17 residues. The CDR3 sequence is CASSLSAVPGNTGELFF. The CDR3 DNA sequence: TGTGCCAGCAGCTTATCCGCGGTCCCAGGAAACACCGGGGAGCTGTTTTTT.

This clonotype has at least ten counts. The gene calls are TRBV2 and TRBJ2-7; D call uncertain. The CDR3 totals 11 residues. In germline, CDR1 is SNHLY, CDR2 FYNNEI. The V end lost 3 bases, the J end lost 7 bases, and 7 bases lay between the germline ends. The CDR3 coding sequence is TGTGCCAGCAGTGACAGCTCGGAGCAGTACTTC. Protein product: CASSDSSEQYF.

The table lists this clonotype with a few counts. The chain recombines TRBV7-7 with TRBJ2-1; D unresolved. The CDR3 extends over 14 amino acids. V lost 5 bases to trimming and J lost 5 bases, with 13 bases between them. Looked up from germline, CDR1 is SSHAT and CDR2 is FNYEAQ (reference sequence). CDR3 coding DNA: TGTGCCAGCAGCCTTTCCTCATTCAACAATGAGCAGTTCTTC. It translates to CASSLSSFNNEQFF.

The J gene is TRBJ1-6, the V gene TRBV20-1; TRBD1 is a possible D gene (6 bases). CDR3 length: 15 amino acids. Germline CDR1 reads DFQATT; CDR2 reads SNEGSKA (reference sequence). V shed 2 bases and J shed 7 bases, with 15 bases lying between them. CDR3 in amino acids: CSARIQQGRNSPLHF. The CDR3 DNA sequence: TGCAGTGCTAGAATTCAGCAGGGGAGGAATTCACCCCTCCACTTT.

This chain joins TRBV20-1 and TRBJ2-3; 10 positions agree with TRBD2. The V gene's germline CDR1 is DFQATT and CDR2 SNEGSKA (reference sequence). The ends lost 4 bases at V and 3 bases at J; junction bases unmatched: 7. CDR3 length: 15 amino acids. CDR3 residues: CSATPSGRGTDTQYF. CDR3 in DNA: TGCAGTGCTACCCCAAGCGGGAGGGGGACAGATACGCAGTATTTT.

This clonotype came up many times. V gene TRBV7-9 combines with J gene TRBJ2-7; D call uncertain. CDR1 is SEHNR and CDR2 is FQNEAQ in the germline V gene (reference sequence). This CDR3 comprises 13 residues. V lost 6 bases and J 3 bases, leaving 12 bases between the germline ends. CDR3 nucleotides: TGTGCCAGCAGGCTGACTGGAATCTACGAGCAGTACTTC. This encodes CASRLTGIYEQYF.

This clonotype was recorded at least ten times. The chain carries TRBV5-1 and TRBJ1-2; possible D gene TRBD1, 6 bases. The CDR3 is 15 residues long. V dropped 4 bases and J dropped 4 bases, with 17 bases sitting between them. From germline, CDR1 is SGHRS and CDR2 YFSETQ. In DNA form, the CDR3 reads TGCGCCAGCAGCGAAACAGGGTTAAGGAGCTATGGCTACACCTTC. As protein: CASSETGLRSYGYTF.

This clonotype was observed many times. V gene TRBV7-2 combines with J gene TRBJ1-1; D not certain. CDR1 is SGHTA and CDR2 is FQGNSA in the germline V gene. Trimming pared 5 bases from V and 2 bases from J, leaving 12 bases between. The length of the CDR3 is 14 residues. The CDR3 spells CASSAQVLNTEAFF. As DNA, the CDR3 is TGTGCCAGCAGCGCTCAGGTACTAAACACTGAAGCTTTCTTT. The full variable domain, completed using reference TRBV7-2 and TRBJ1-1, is GAGVSQSPSNKVTEKGKDVELRCDPISGHTALYWYRQSLGQGLEFLIYFQGNSAPDKSGLPSDRFSAERTGGSVSTLTIQRTQQEDSAVYLCASSAQVLNTEAFFGQGTRLTVV.

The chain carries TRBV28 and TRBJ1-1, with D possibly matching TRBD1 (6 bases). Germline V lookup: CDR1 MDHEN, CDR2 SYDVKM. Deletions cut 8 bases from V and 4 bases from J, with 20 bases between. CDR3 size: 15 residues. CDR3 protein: CASLVGQRWGTEAFF. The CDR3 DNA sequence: TGTGCCAGCCTTGTCGGACAGAGGTGGGGCACTGAAGCTTTCTTT.

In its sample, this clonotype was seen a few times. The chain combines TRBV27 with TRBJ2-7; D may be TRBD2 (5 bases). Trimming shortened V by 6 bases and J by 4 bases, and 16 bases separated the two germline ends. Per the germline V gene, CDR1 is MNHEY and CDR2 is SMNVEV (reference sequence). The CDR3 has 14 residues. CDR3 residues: CASSPSPPSYEQYF. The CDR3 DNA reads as TGTGCCAGCAGCCCTAGCCCCCCCTCTTACGAGCAGTACTTC.

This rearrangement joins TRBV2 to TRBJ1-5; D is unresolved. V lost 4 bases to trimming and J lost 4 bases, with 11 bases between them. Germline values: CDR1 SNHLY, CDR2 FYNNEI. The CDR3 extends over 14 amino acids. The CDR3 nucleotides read TGTGCCAGCAGTGTATGGCACGAGAATCAGCCCCAGCATTTT. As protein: CASSVWHENQPQHF.

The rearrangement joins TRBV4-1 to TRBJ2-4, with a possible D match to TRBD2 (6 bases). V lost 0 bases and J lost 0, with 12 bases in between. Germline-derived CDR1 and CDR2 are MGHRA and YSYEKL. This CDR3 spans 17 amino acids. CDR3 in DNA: TGCGCCAGCAGCCAAGATTGGGGAGGCTCAGCCAAAAACATTCAGTACTTC. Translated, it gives CASSQDWGGSAKNIQYF.

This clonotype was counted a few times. The CDR3 loop is CASSQDPPWVESNQPQHF. DNA for the CDR3: TGCGCCAGCAGCCAAGACCCACCTTGGGTGGAGAGCAATCAGCCCCAGCATTTT. V and J are TRBV4-1 and TRBJ1-5; D call uncertain. The V and J ends lost 0 bases and 1 base respectively, with 16 bases between them. Germline CDR1 and CDR2: MGHRA and YSYEKL. This CDR3 region has 18 residues.

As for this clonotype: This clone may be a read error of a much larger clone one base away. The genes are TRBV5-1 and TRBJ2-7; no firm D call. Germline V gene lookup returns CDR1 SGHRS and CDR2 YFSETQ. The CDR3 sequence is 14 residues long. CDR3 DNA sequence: TGCGCCGGCAGCTTGGCCGCTGGCTCCTACGAGCAGTACTTC. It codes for CAGSLAAGSYEQYF.

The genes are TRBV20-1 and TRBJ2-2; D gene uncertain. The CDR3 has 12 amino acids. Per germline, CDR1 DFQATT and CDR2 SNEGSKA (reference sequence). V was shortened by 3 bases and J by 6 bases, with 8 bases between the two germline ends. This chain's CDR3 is CSASPGAGELFF. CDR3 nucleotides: TGCAGTGCTAGCCCGGGCGCCGGGGAGCTGTTTTTT.

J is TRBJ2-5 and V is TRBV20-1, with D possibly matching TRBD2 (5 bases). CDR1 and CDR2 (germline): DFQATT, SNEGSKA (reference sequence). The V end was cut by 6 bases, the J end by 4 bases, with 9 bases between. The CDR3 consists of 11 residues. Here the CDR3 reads CSAQRLETQYF. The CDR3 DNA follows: TGCAGTGCGCAGCGGTTAGAGACCCAGTACTTC.